These 20 T cell receptor beta chains share one sample of origin, sequenced in a study of T-cell reconstitution after alpha-beta-depleted transplantation in children. Preparation of the TCRbeta library was carried out with unique molecular identifiers. TCRdb re-analysed the PCR reads in MiXCR, keeping a single row per CDR3 protein. The sample records under 300,000 distinct CDR3 sequences, approximately 10% being singletons. The source material was peripheral blood, sampled 180 days after TCRalphabeta/CD19-depleted stem cell transplant. Every receptor here comes from a male patient between 2 and 10 years old who had a stem cell transplant for chronic granulomatous disease, so the T cells may come from the graft donor.

In its sample, this clonotype was seen many times. J is TRBJ2-4 and V is TRBV5-1, with 8 positions matching TRBD1. The germline V gene encodes CDR1 SGHRS and CDR2 YFSETQ. This CDR3 region has 15 residues. The J segment lost 0 bases and the V segment lost 4 bases, leaving 3 bases of the junction unmatched. The DNA of the CDR3 is TGCGCCAGCAGCAAGGGACAGGAAGCCAAAAACATTCAGTACTTC. This sequence encodes CASSKGQEAKNIQYF.

Only a few counts were recorded for this clonotype. This chain links TRBV19 with TRBJ2-7; 8 bases align to TRBD2. This CDR3 contains 15 residues. CDR1 is LNHDA and CDR2 is SQIVND in the germline V gene (reference sequence). V was pared by 6 bases and J by 1 base, with 8 bases of the junction left unmatched. CDR3: CASRTTSGLSYEQYF. The CDR3 bases are TGTGCCAGTAGAACTACTAGCGGTTTGTCCTACGAGCAGTACTTC.

This clonotype was picked up many times. The V and J genes are TRBV7-2 and TRBJ2-4; TRBD2 aligns across 7 bases. CDR1 is SGHTA, CDR2 FQGNSA, per germline. Trimming at V came to 5 bases and at J to 8 bases, leaving 6 bases not matched to a gene. The CDR3 contains 13 residues. The CDR3 loop reads CASSPGGSYIQYF. The CDR3 bases are TGTGCCAGCAGCCCCGGGGGGTCTTACATTCAGTACTTC.

The chain joins TRBV7-9 to TRBJ2-1; possibly TRBD2 for D (6 bases). Germline V CDR1 and CDR2: SEHNR, FQNEAQ (reference sequence). This CDR3 has 15 residues. Deletions cut 5 bases from V and 8 bases from J, with 19 bases between. In DNA, the CDR3 is TGTGCCAGCAGCCCCCGGGAGTCGAGAGTCGATGAGCAGTTCTTC. This sequence encodes CASSPRESRVDEQFF. Complete variable domain (other parts from reference TRBV7-9 and TRBJ2-1): DTGVSQNPRHKITKRGQNVTFRCDPISEHNRLYWYRQTLGQGPEFLTYFQNEAQLEKSRLLSDRFSAERPKGSFSTLEIQRTEQGDSAMYLCASSPRESRVDEQFFGPGTRLTVL.

This clonotype has at least ten counts. V gene TRBV28 combines with J gene TRBJ2-3, with D unresolved. Trimming shortened V by 2 bases and J by 0 bases, and 9 bases separated the two germline ends. From germline, CDR1 is MDHEN and CDR2 SYDVKM. The CDR3 is 15 residues long. CDR3 in amino acids: CASSLGIESTDTQYF. DNA of the CDR3: TGTGCCAGCAGTTTAGGGATAGAAAGCACAGATACGCAGTATTTT.

This chain uses TRBV7-8 with TRBJ1-3, with D hard to call. This CDR3 has 18 residues. The V gene's germline CDR1 is SGHVS and CDR2 FQNEAQ. V lost 1 base to trimming and J lost 4 bases, with 20 bases between them. CDR3 protein: CASSLVPPGWERGNTIYF. Here the CDR3 DNA reads TGTGCCAGCAGCTTAGTCCCGCCCGGGTGGGAAAGAGGAAACACCATATATTTT.

This clonotype has a count of ten or more. The gene calls are TRBV11-2 and TRBJ2-1; D ambiguous. The germline CDR1 and CDR2 sequences are SGHAT and FQNNGV. V lost 6 bases to trimming and J lost 4 bases, with 10 bases between them. The CDR3 covers 13 residues. DNA for the CDR3: TGTGCCAGCAGGAACAGTGTGTACAATGAGCAGTTCTTC. Translation: CASRNSVYNEQFF.

At least ten counts were recorded for this clonotype. The chain is built from TRBV20-1 and TRBJ2-7; D ambiguous. Germline V lookup: CDR1 DFQATT, CDR2 SNEGSKA (reference sequence). V was pared by 3 bases and J by 0 bases, with 12 bases between. CDR3 length: 14 amino acids. The CDR3 sequence: CSASFTVNSYEQYF. The CDR3 DNA follows: TGCAGTGCTAGTTTTACAGTGAACTCCTACGAGCAGTACTTC.

There are many counts of this clonotype. The chain carries TRBV20-1 and TRBJ2-3, with D possibly being TRBD2 (5 bases). V shed 0 bases and J shed 4 bases, with 17 bases lying between them. The CDR3 totals 16 residues. CDR1 is DFQATT and CDR2 is SNEGSKA in the germline V gene (reference sequence). CDR3 sequence: CSARDLASPWADTQYF. The CDR3 DNA follows: TGCAGTGCTAGAGATCTGGCTAGCCCTTGGGCAGATACGCAGTATTTT.

Only a few counts were recorded for this clonotype. The chain combines TRBV2 with TRBJ1-1, with D possibly matching TRBD1 (6 bases). The CDR3 spans 13 residues. Trimming took off 10 bases at V and 1 base at J, with 13 bases between the two ends. In germline, CDR1 is SNHLY, CDR2 FYNNEI. The CDR3 loop reads CATSQGSNTEAFF. The CDR3 DNA reads TGTGCCACCTCACAGGGTTCGAACACTGAAGCTTTCTTT.

On this clonotype itself: One end of the junction is discordant with germline, which a read error may explain. The chain recombines TRBV27 with TRBJ1-6; D not resolved. The CDR3 runs 9 residues. Per germline, CDR1 MNHEY and CDR2 SMNVEV (reference sequence). This CDR3 reads CASSFLGVF. The CDR3 DNA follows: TGTGCCAGCAGTTTTCTGGGAGTATTT.

This clonotype appeared many times. This sequence joins TRBV4-3 and TRBJ2-2; tentative D call: TRBD2 (6 bases). Germline CDR1 LGHNA, CDR2 YSLEER. Trimming took off 1 base at V and 2 bases at J, with 14 bases between the two ends. The CDR3 runs 17 residues. The CDR3 region is CASSQAVGLSNTGELFF. The CDR3 coding sequence is TGCGCCAGCAGCCAAGCTGTGGGACTCTCTAACACCGGGGAGCTGTTTTTT.

The sample holds many counts of this clonotype. The chain employs TRBV6-2 or TRBV6-3 and TRBJ2-1; 10 bases line up with TRBD2. Trimming removed 7 bases from V and 8 bases from J; junction bases left unmatched: 8. The germline V gene has CDR1 MNHEY and CDR2 SVGEGT. The length of the CDR3 is 14 residues. CDR3 sequence: CASTLAGVFDEQFF. The CDR3 DNA sequence: TGTGCCAGCACTCTAGCGGGAGTTTTCGATGAGCAGTTCTTC.

This clonotype showed up many times. The V call is TRBV5-1, the J call TRBJ2-1, with D uncertain. From germline, CDR1 is SGHRS and CDR2 YFSETQ. Trimming took off 1 base at V and 0 bases at J, with 5 bases between the two ends. The CDR3 runs to 14 residues. The CDR3: CASSLLASYNEQFF. The CDR3 region has the DNA TGCGCCAGCAGCTTGTTAGCCTCCTACAATGAGCAGTTCTTC. Combining the CDR3 with reference TRBV5-1 and TRBJ2-1 gives the whole variable domain KAGVTQTPRYLIKTRGQQVTLSCSPISGHRSVSWYQQTPGQGLQFLFEYFSETQRNKGNFPGRFSGRQFSNSRSEMNVSTLELGDSALYLCASSLLASYNEQFFGPGTRLTVL.

Many counts were recorded for this clonotype. The chain is built from TRBV5-5 and TRBJ2-7, with D perhaps TRBD1 (6 bases). Trimming cost V 6 bases and J 1 base, with 11 bases left between them. From germline, CDR1 is SGHKS and CDR2 YYEKEE (reference sequence). This CDR3 spans 13 amino acids. Here the CDR3 DNA reads TGTGCCAGCAATAAACAGGGATCCTACGAGCAGTACTTC. This codes for CASNKQGSYEQYF.

This clonotype appeared many times. The chain uses TRBV29-1 and TRBJ2-3; D is possibly TRBD2 (6 bases). Germline CDR1 and CDR2: SQVTM and ANQGSEA. The CDR3 is made up of 14 amino acids. Trimming removed 6 bases at V and 2 bases at J, with 15 bases between. The CDR3 region is CSVAGGPVTDTQYF. The DNA of the CDR3 is TGCAGCGTCGCCGGAGGGCCGGTCACAGATACGCAGTATTTT.

Points on this clonotype: Here the CDR3 omits its conserved ending phenylalanine or tryptophan, so a read error is the likely source. V and J are TRBV27 and TRBJ2-1; D is unresolved. V gave up 3 bases and J gave up 2 bases, with 8 bases separating them. CDR1 and CDR2 (germline): MNHEY, SMNVEV (reference sequence). The CDR3 is 14 residues long. CDR3 in amino acids: CASSFRSAYNEQFV. Here the CDR3 DNA reads TGTGCCAGCAGTTTCAGGTCAGCCTACAATGAGCAGTTCGTC.

The V and J genes are TRBV7-2 and TRBJ2-1, with a possible D match to TRBD2 (5 bases). CDR1 is SGHTA and CDR2 is FQGNSA in the germline V gene. The CDR3 is made up of 17 amino acids. V was clipped by 1 base and J by 0 bases, with 13 bases between them. The CDR3 nucleotides read TGTGCCAGCAGCTTAGGGGCGGACTGGCTCTCCTACAATGAGCAGTTCTTC. It translates to CASSLGADWLSYNEQFF.

This clonotype was seen more than once but under ten times. The chain has TRBV28 and TRBJ2-2, with 7 positions matching TRBD1. Germline-derived CDR1 and CDR2 are MDHEN and SYDVKM. Trimming cost V 3 bases and J 6 bases; bases outside gene matches: 13. This CDR3 is built from 17 residues. CDR3 amino acids: CASSLRTGLGYSGELFF. As DNA, the CDR3 is TGTGCCAGCAGTTTGCGGACAGGCTTGGGGTATTCCGGGGAGCTGTTTTTT.

This clonotype came up many times. The J gene is TRBJ2-7, the V gene TRBV25-1; 7 positions match TRBD1. CDR3 length equals 14 residues. The germline CDR1 and CDR2 sequences are MGHDK and SYGVNS. V dropped 6 bases and J dropped 5; count of bases not matched to a gene: 10. The CDR3 nucleotides read TGTGCCAGCAGCCCCACAGGGGTGGCTAACGAGCAGTACTTC. This translates into CASSPTGVANEQYF.